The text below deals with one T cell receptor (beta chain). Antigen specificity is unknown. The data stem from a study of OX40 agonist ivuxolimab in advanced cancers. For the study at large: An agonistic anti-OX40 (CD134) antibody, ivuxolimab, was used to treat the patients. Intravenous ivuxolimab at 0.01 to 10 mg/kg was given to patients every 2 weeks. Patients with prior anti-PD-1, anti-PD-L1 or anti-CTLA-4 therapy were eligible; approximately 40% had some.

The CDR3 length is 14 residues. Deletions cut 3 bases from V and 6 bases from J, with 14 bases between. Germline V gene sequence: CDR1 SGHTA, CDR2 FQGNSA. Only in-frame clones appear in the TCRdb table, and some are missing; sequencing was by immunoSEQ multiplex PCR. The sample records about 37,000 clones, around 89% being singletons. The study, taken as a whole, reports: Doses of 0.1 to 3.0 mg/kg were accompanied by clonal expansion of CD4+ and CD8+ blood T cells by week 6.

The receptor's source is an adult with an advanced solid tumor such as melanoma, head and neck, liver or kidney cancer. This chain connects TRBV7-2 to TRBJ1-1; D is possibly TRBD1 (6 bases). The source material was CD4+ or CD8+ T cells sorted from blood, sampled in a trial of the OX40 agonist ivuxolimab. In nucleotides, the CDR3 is TGTGCCAGCAGCTTCCAGGGGAGGGTCGCTGAAGCTTTCTTT. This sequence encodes CASSFQGRVAEAFF.